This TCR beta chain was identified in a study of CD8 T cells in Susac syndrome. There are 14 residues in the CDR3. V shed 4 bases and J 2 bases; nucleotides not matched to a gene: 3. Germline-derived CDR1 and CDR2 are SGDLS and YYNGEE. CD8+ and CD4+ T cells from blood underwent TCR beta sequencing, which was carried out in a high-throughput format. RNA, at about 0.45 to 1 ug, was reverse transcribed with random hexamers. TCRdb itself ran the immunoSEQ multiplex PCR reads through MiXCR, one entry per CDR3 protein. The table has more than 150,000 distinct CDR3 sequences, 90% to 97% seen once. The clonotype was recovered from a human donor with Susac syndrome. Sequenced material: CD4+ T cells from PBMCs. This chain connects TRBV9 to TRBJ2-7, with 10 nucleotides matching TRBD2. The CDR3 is CASSRAGGPYEQYF. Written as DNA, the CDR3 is TGTGCCAGCAGCCGAGCGGGGGGGCCCTACGAGCAGTACTTC.